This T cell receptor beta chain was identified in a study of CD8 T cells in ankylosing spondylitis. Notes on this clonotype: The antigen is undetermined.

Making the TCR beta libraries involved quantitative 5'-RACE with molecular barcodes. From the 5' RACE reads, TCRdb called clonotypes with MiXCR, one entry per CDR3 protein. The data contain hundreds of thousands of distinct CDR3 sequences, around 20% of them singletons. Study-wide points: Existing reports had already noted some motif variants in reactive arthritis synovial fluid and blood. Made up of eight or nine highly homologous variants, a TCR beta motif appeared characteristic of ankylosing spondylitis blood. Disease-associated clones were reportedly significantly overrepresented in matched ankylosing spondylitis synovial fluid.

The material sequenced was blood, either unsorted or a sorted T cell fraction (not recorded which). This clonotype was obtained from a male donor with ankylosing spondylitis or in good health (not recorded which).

For the CDR3, the DNA is TGTGCCAGCAGCAGGAGCCCTAGCTCCTATAATTCACCCCTCCACTTT. It encodes CASSRSPSSYNSPLHF. V is TRBV7-2 and J is TRBJ1-6; D is unresolved. CDR3 length: 16 amino acids. Trimming shortened V by 5 bases and J by 0 bases, and 11 bases separated the two germline ends. Germline lookup yields CDR1 SGHTA and CDR2 FQGNSA.